The 32 T cell receptor beta chains given below trace back to one sample, sequenced in a study of T-cell memory formation after mild COVID-19. TCRdb recomputed calls from the 5' RACE reads with MiXCR, one row per CDR3 protein. This sample has over 300,000 distinct CDR3 sequences; 20% to 25% occur once, and the top ten carry 21%. Sequenced sample: PBMCs or a T cell subset sorted from them (not recorded which). These receptors were taken from a man in his late teens or twenties who had mild COVID-19 (a few samples of this study predate the infection). Cell type and time point are not known.

The J gene is TRBJ1-2, the V gene TRBV25-1; D gene ambiguous. Germline CDR1 reads MGHDK; CDR2 reads SYGVNS. The length of the CDR3 is 13 residues. The V end was cut by 8 bases, the J end by 13 bases, with 23 bases between. CDR3 sequence (DNA): TGTGCCAGCCACATGGTCGGACGAGCGGGTGGCACCTTC. Its protein is CASHMVGRAGGTF.

This chain connects TRBV5-1 to TRBJ2-1; 10 bases line up with TRBD2. This CDR3 has 15 amino acids. V lost 2 bases, J lost 5 bases, and 4 bases stayed unmatched. Germline V lookup: CDR1 SGHRS, CDR2 YFSETQ. DNA for the CDR3: TGCGCCAGCAGCTTTAGCGGGGGGCGGAACAATGAGCAGTTCTTC. This encodes CASSFSGGRNNEQFF.

V usage is TRBV12-3 or TRBV12-4 and J usage is TRBJ2-1, with D unresolved. The V end was cut by 3 bases, the J end by 1 base, with 7 bases between. The CDR3 loop spans 14 amino acids. CDR3: CASSFVQSYNEQFF. DNA of the CDR3: TGTGCCAGCAGTTTTGTCCAATCCTACAATGAGCAGTTCTTC.

This clonotype was seen only a few times. V and J are TRBV4-1 and TRBJ1-5; 9 positions match TRBD1. CDR1 is MGHRA, CDR2 YSYEKL, per germline. This CDR3 spans 14 amino acids. V was clipped by 2 bases and J by 10 bases; unmatched bases: 6. The CDR3 region is CASSQPGTGKPQHF. Here the CDR3 DNA reads TGCGCCAGCAGCCAACCCGGGACAGGGAAACCCCAGCATTTT.

The gene calls are TRBV7-9 and TRBJ2-5; D unresolved. From germline, CDR1 is SEHNR and CDR2 FQNEAQ (reference sequence). Trimming pared 2 bases from V and 2 bases from J, leaving 9 bases between. The CDR3 length is 14 residues. CDR3 sequence: CASSLMPPQETQYF. The CDR3 bases are TGTGCCAGCAGCTTAATGCCCCCGCAAGAGACCCAGTACTTC. Combining the CDR3 with reference TRBV7-9 and TRBJ2-5 gives the whole variable domain DTGVSQNPRHKITKRGQNVTFRCDPISEHNRLYWYRQTLGQGPEFLTYFQNEAQLEKSRLLSDRFSAERPKGSFSTLEIQRTEQGDSAMYLCASSLMPPQETQYFGPGTRLLVL.

This clonotype counts as medium-sized. V and J are TRBV7-8 and TRBJ2-1; 10 bases are a match to TRBD2. CDR1 and CDR2 (germline): SGHVS, FQNEAQ. This CDR3 has 15 amino acids. The junction had 12 bases not matched to a gene; V was cut back by 3 bases and J by 13 bases. The CDR3 is CASSFGTSVLISQFF. CDR3 in DNA: TGTGCCAGCAGCTTCGGGACTAGCGTCTTGATCTCCCAGTTCTTC.

This clonotype occurred a few times. The rearrangement uses TRBV7-3 and TRBJ2-3, with D possibly matching TRBD2 (5 bases). V was shortened by 1 base and J by 5 bases, with 10 bases between the two germline ends. The germline V gene has CDR1 SGHTA and CDR2 FQGTGA. The CDR3 is 14 residues long. The CDR3 sequence is CASSLMGSVDTQYF. The DNA of the CDR3 is TGTGCCAGCAGCTTAATGGGTAGCGTAGATACGCAGTATTTT. The full variable domain, its missing parts supplied by reference TRBV7-3 and TRBJ2-3, is GAGVSQTPSNKVTEKGKYVELRCDPISGHTALYWYRQSLGQGPEFLIYFQGTGAADDSGLPNDRFFAVRPEGSVSTLKIQRTERGDSAVYLCASSLMGSVDTQYFGPGTRLTVL.

Ten or more counts support this clonotype. The chain joins TRBV5-1 to TRBJ2-7; 11 bases fit TRBD1. The V gene end was trimmed by 0 bases and the J gene end by 6 bases; junction bases not matched to a gene: 2. Germline CDR1 is SGHRS and CDR2 is YFSETQ. The CDR3 spans 14 residues. The DNA of the CDR3 is TGCGCCAGCAGCTTGGGGACAGGGGGCGCCGAGCAGTACTTC. Its protein is CASSLGTGGAEQYF.

The chain is built from TRBV23-1 and TRBJ2-1; D is possibly TRBD1 (6 bases). TRBV23-1 is flagged as an ORF with uncertain function. The CDR3 spans 16 residues. Trimming took off 6 bases at V and 4 bases at J, with 19 bases between the two ends. CDR3 residues: CASSRQALRGYNEQFF. CDR3 bases: TGCGCCAGCAGCCGACAGGCACTAAGGGGGTACAATGAGCAGTTCTTC.

This clonotype was observed a few times. The rearrangement joins TRBV20-1 to TRBJ2-1, with D possibly called TRBD1 or TRBD2 (5 bases each). Germline V gene sequence: CDR1 DFQATT, CDR2 SNEGSKA (reference sequence). V lost 2 bases to trimming and J lost 6 bases, with 17 bases between them. This CDR3 is built from 15 residues. DNA of the CDR3: TGCAGTGCTAGACGGGCCTCAGCCGGGGCCAATGAGCAGTTCTTC. It codes for CSARRASAGANEQFF.

This clonotype was counted ten times or more. This chain connects TRBV10-3 to TRBJ2-3, with 7 bases lining up with TRBD1. With 9 bases clipped from V and 2 bases from J, the junction kept 11 bases outside the gene matches. The V gene's germline CDR1 is ENHRY and CDR2 SYGVKD. The CDR3 has 15 amino acids. CDR3 coding DNA: TGTGCCATAAACCCGACAGGGAACCCCACAGATACGCAGTATTTT. Translating gives CAINPTGNPTDTQYF.

This clonotype came up a few times. The gene calls are TRBV7-9 and TRBJ1-1; no reliable D call. V was shortened by 2 bases and J by 7 bases, with 17 bases between the two germline ends. Per germline, CDR1 SEHNR and CDR2 FQNEAQ (reference sequence). The CDR3 length is 15 residues. The CDR3 spells CASSLNGLGLDEAFF. The DNA for the CDR3 is TGTGCCAGCAGCTTAAATGGCTTGGGGTTGGATGAAGCTTTCTTT.

This clonotype was seen a handful of times. The CDR3 reads CASSRVATNEKLFF. The CDR3 nucleotides read TGTGCCAGCAGCAGGGTGGCAACTAATGAAAAACTGTTTTTT. This sequence joins TRBV12-3 or TRBV12-4 and TRBJ1-4, with D maybe TRBD1 (5 bases). The CDR3 spans 14 residues. The V gene lost 6 bases and the J gene lost 0 bases, with 8 bases spanning the gap.

In its sample, this clonotype was seen a few times. The chain couples TRBV5-4 to TRBJ2-5; D perhaps matches TRBD2 (6 bases). CDR1 and CDR2 from the germline V gene are SGHNT and YYREEE (reference sequence). V was shortened by 6 bases and J by 0 bases, with 15 bases between the two germline ends. This CDR3 spans 15 amino acids. CDR3 sequence reads: CASTGRAGNQETQYF. Written as DNA, the CDR3 is TGTGCCAGCACCGGAAGGGCGGGGAACCAAGAGACCCAGTACTTC.

The V call is TRBV7-6, the J call TRBJ2-7; 7 positions agree with TRBD1. With 4 bases clipped from V and 4 bases from J, the junction kept 10 bases outside the gene matches. The germline V gene has CDR1 SGHVS and CDR2 FNYEAQ. The CDR3 totals 15 residues. Here the CDR3 reads CASSSAPGGSYEQYF. The CDR3 DNA sequence: TGTGCCAGCAGCTCAGCTCCAGGGGGTTCTTACGAGCAGTACTTC.

This rearrangement joins TRBV6-5 to TRBJ2-7, with 13 bases lining up with TRBD2. From germline, CDR1 is MNHEY and CDR2 SVGAGI. CDR3 length: 16 amino acids. V lost 5 bases to trimming and J lost 0 bases; unmatched junction nucleotides: 4. The CDR3 bases are TGTGCCAGCAGTCCCAGGACTAGCGGGGGCTCCTACGAGCAGTACGTC. This encodes CASSPRTSGGSYEQYV.

This chain links TRBV20-1 with TRBJ2-6; no firm D call. In germline, CDR1 is DFQATT, CDR2 SNEGSKA (reference sequence). V lost 5 bases, J lost 0 bases, and 5 bases lay in between. The CDR3 is 13 amino acids. CDR3 nucleotides: TGCAGTGCTCCAACCTCTGGGGCCAACGTCCTGACTTTC. It specifies CSAPTSGANVLTF.

This clonotype was counted only a few times. The chain couples TRBV7-9 to TRBJ1-3; D is uncertain. The germline V and J ends were trimmed by 3 bases and 0 bases, with 9 bases remaining between them. The CDR3 consists of 15 residues. CDR1 SEHNR and CDR2 FQNEAQ come from the germline V gene (reference sequence). The CDR3, as DNA: TGTGCCAGCAGCTTTCGCCTGAGCTCTGGAAACACCATATATTTT. It encodes CASSFRLSSGNTIYF.

This clonotype was seen a few times. The chain has TRBV4-2 and TRBJ1-4; 11 nucleotides line up with TRBD1. The CDR3 is 14 amino acids. V lost 6 bases, J lost 7 bases, and 4 bases stayed unmatched. Germline V gives CDR1 LGHNA, CDR2 YNFKEQ. CDR3 region: CASRRTGGPEKLFF. CDR3 DNA sequence: TGTGCCAGCAGACGGACAGGGGGCCCTGAAAAACTGTTTTTT.

The chain employs TRBV18 and TRBJ1-4; 8 bases line up with TRBD1. The germline V gene encodes CDR1 KGHSH and CDR2 LQKENI. The CDR3 covers 12 residues. The V gene end was trimmed by 3 bases and the J gene end by 16 bases; junction bases not matched to a gene: 7. The CDR3 sequence: CASSPPGQAPFF. The CDR3 coding sequence is TGTGCCAGCTCACCTCCGGGACAGGCGCCGTTTTTT.

The V and J genes are TRBV28 and TRBJ2-5; D gene uncertain. V lost 7 bases to trimming and J lost 1 base, with 13 bases between them. The CDR3 spans 14 residues. Germline CDR1 is MDHEN and CDR2 is SYDVKM. The CDR3 DNA sequence: TGTGCCAGCACCCCCCTGGCCACCCAAGAGACCCAGTACTTC. Encoded protein: CASTPLATQETQYF.

The rearrangement uses TRBV5-1 and TRBJ2-5, with TRBD1 identical over 9 bases. J lost 4 bases, V lost 4 bases, and 8 bases had no gene match. The germline V gene encodes CDR1 SGHRS and CDR2 YFSETQ. This CDR3 comprises 15 residues. The CDR3 nucleotides are TGCGCCAGCAGCCGCGGGACAGGGATTGGAGAGACCCAGTACTTC. Residues: CASSRGTGIGETQYF.

In this sample, this clonotype turned up a few times. CDR3 protein: CASQLEVDTEAFF. The CDR3 region has the DNA TGTGCCAGCCAACTCGAGGTAGACACTGAAGCTTTCTTT. The chain recombines TRBV12-3 or TRBV12-4 with TRBJ1-1; D remains ambiguous. Trimming cost V 8 bases and J 3 bases, with 13 bases left between them. The CDR3 consists of 13 residues.

This clonotype occurred a few times. The chain carries TRBV20-1 and TRBJ1-1; 9 bases match TRBD1. The CDR3 is made up of 15 amino acids. The V and J ends lost 6 bases and 4 bases, in that order; junction bases with no gene match: 12. Germline values: CDR1 DFQATT, CDR2 SNEGSKA (reference sequence). The CDR3 region is CSAIEPDRGGTEAFF. DNA for the CDR3: TGCAGTGCCATCGAACCGGACAGGGGAGGCACTGAAGCTTTCTTT.

This clonotype turned up a few times. V gene TRBV7-2 combines with J gene TRBJ2-1, with 15 bases matching TRBD2. The J segment lost 9 bases and the V segment lost 5 bases, leaving 8 bases of the junction unmatched. This CDR3 region has 16 residues. Germline CDR1 reads SGHTA; CDR2 reads FQGNSA. The CDR3: CASSPRTSGGASEQFF. The CDR3 DNA reads TGTGCCAGCAGCCCAAGGACTAGCGGGGGGGCCAGTGAGCAGTTCTTC. The whole variable domain, remainder taken from reference TRBV7-2 and TRBJ2-1, is GAGVSQSPSNKVTEKGKDVELRCDPISGHTALYWYRQSLGQGLEFLIYFQGNSAPDKSGLPSDRFSAERTGGSVSTLTIQRTQQEDSAVYLCASSPRTSGGASEQFFGPGTRLTVL.

This clonotype showed up just a few times. J is TRBJ2-5 and V is TRBV7-2; 12 nucleotides match TRBD2. The CDR3 length is 18 residues. V lost 5 bases to trimming and J lost 3 bases; unmatched junction nucleotides: 13. Germline CDR1 SGHTA, CDR2 FQGNSA. CDR3 residues: CASSRLAGGPGFEETQYF. CDR3 nucleotides: TGTGCCAGCAGCCGTCTAGCGGGGGGGCCAGGGTTCGAAGAGACCCAGTACTTC.

The V and J genes are TRBV12-3 or TRBV12-4 and TRBJ2-2; 13 nucleotides match TRBD2. The CDR3 contains 17 residues. Trimming removed 3 bases from V and 4 bases from J; junction bases left unmatched: 5. The CDR3 DNA follows: TGTGCCAGCAGTTTGACTAGCGGGGGGCCGGGCACCGGGGAGCTGTTTTTT. Protein sequence: CASSLTSGGPGTGELFF.

The rearrangement uses TRBV5-1 and TRBJ2-5, with D unclear. V was trimmed by 0 bases and J by 1 base, leaving 7 bases between them. The CDR3 length is 14 residues. Germline CDR1 SGHRS, CDR2 YFSETQ. As DNA, the CDR3 is TGCGCCAGCAGCTTGGTCATTTCCCAAGAGACCCAGTACTTC. It translates to CASSLVISQETQYF.

This clonotype came up a few times. This chain connects TRBV7-9 to TRBJ2-1; 11 bases are shared with TRBD2. The CDR3 is 16 residues long. The germline V gene encodes CDR1 SEHNR and CDR2 FQNEAQ (reference sequence). V was clipped by 7 bases and J by 1 base; unmatched bases: 6. CDR3 region: CASKIAGGRSYNEQFF. The DNA of the CDR3 is TGTGCCAGCAAGATAGCGGGGGGGCGTTCCTACAATGAGCAGTTCTTC. Using reference TRBV7-9 and TRBJ2-1 for the parts outside the CDR3, the full variable domain is DTGVSQNPRHKITKRGQNVTFRCDPISEHNRLYWYRQTLGQGPEFLTYFQNEAQLEKSRLLSDRFSAERPKGSFSTLEIQRTEQGDSAMYLCASKIAGGRSYNEQFFGPGTRLTVL.

The chain links TRBV7-6 to TRBJ2-7; D gene unclear. This CDR3 is built from 14 residues. From germline, CDR1 is SGHVS and CDR2 FNYEAQ. V lost 1 base and J 0 bases, leaving 7 bases between the germline ends. CDR3 region: CASSLESSSYEQYV. In nucleotides, the CDR3 is TGTGCCAGCAGCTTAGAGTCCAGCTCCTACGAGCAGTACGTC.

The chain combines TRBV5-5 with TRBJ1-1, with 10 bases lining up with TRBD1. From germline, CDR1 is SGHKS and CDR2 YYEKEE (reference sequence). CDR3 size: 18 residues. V gave up 4 bases and J gave up 3 bases; unmatched junction bases: 15. The DNA for the CDR3 is TGTGCCAGCAGCCCAGCAGAACATTGGGACAGGGGCCACACTGAAGCTTTCTTT. It is translated as CASSPAEHWDRGHTEAFF.

This clonotype was detected only a few times. The CDR3 end shows no conserved phenylalanine or tryptophan, and so a read error is likely. No DNA is shown, since the ends of the CDR3 on it are uncertain; the CDR3 is the one TCRdb lists. The CDR3 loop reads CASSRGQVPRRL. J is TRBJ2-7 and V is TRBV28; the table gives TRBD1 as D, unverified against the DNA. Germline V gene data show CDR1 as MDHEN and CDR2 as SYDVKM. The CDR3 has 12 residues if both end residues are counted.